The present T cell receptor beta chain was sequenced within a study of shared clonotypes between healthy human individuals. Broader study findings: Non-shared clonotypes had lower generation probabilities than those shared by all four donors.

Those who donated were healthy HIV-negative adults, with no recent acute infections or vaccinations reported. Adult Caucasians living in Nashville, Tennessee made up all of the donors. TCRdb keeps only in-frame clones here, not all; method: immunoSEQ multiplex PCR. The repertoire has around 1.1 million clones, approximately 75% of them found once; the top ten carry 0.89%. The V end lost 3 bases, the J end lost 1 base, and 8 bases lay between the germline ends. The germline CDR1 and CDR2 sequences are SGHDT and YYEEEE. The CDR3 has 14 residues. Only one count was recorded for this clone. The antigen is unknown.

Material for sequencing was memory CD4+ T cells from PBMCs. Indicated subset: CD45RA-negative fraction. The chain couples TRBV5-6 to TRBJ1-3; perhaps TRBD1 as D (5 bases). The sequence derives from a man aged 18 to 29 in good health. Some clones in this sample may be carry-over from other donors' samples. CDR3 sequence: CASSSTVSGNTIYF. The CDR3 nucleotides are TGTGCCAGCAGCTCGACAGTATCTGGAAACACCATATATTTT. Using reference TRBV5-6 and TRBJ1-3 for the parts outside the CDR3, the full variable domain is DAGVTQSPTHLIKTRGQQVTLRCSPKSGHDTVSWYQQALGQGPQFIFQYYEEEERQRGNFPDRFSGHQFPNYSSELNVNALLLGDSALYLCASSSTVSGNTIYFGEGSWLTVV.